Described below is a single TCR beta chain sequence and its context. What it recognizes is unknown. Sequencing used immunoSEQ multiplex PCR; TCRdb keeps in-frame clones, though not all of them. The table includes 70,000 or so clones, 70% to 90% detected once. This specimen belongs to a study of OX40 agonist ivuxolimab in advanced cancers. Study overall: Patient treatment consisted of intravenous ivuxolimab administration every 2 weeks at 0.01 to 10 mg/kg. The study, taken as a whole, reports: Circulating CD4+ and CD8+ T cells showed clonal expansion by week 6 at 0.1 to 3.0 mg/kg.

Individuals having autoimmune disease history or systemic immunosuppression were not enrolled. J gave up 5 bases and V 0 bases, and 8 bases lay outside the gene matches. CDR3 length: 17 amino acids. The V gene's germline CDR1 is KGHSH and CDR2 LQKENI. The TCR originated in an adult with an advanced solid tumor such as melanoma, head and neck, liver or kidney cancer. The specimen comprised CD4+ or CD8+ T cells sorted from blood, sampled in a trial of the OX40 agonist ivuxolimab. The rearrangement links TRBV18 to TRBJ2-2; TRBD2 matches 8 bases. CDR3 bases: TGTGCCAGCTCACCACCGCGAGGTAGCGGGGCGACCGGGGAGCTGTTTTTT. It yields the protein CASSPPRGSGATGELFF. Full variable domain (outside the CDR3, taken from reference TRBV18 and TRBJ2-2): NAGVMQNPRHLVRRRGQEARLRCSPMKGHSHVYWYRQLPEEGLKFMVYLQKENIIDESGMPKERFSAEFPKEGPSILRIQQVVRGDSAAYFCASSPPRGSGATGELFFGEGSRLTVL.